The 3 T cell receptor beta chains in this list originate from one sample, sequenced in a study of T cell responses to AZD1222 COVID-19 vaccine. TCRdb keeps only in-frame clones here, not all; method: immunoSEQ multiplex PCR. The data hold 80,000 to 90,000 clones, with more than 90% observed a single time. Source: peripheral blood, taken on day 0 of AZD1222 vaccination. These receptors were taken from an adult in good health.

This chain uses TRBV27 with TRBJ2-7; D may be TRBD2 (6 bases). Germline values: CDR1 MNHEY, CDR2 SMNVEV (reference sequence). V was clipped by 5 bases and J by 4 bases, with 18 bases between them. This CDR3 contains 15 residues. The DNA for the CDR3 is TGTGCCAGCAGTAGGACTCAGGCGGGATTATACGAGCAGTACTTC. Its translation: CASSRTQAGLYEQYF.

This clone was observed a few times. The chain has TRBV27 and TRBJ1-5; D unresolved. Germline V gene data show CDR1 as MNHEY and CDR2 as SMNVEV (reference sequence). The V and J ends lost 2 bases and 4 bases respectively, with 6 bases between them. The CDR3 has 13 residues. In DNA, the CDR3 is TGTGCCAGCAGTTTAAATTGGAATCAGCCCCAGCATTTT. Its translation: CASSLNWNQPQHF.

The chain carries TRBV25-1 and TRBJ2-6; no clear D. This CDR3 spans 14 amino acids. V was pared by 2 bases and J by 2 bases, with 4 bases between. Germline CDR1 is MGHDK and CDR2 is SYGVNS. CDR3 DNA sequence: TGTGCCAGCAGTGAAGGGACTGGGGCCAACGTCCTGACTTTC. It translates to CASSEGTGANVLTF.